This T cell receptor beta chain was recovered during a study of control samples from healthy donors and cancer patients. Sequencing was performed with immunoSEQ multiplex PCR; in TCRdb, only in-frame clones are kept and a portion is missing. The sample has around 180,000 clones, approximately 86% seen once. This TCR was sampled from a woman in her twenties or thirties in good health. The sample comprised blood.

CDR3 DNA: TGTGCCAGCAGCTTAGGATATCGGAATGAAGCTTTCTTT. Translating gives CASSLGYRNEAFF. The J gene is TRBJ1-1, the V gene TRBV7-9; no firm D call. Germline V gene data show CDR1 as SEHNR and CDR2 as FQNEAQ (reference sequence). V lost 1 base and J lost 7, with 10 bases in between. The CDR3 contains 13 residues.